These 13 T cell receptor beta chains were sequenced from one sample in a study of OX40 agonist ivuxolimab in advanced cancers. Libraries came from the immunoSEQ multiplex PCR assay. TCRdb stores this immuneACCESS table with in-frame sequences only. Part of the clones is absent; in the studies checked, under half of the shortfall reflects unresolved V genes, and no reason is known for the rest. The sample has about 48,000 clones on record, approximately 79% of them singletons. The ten largest clones represent under 2% of the sample. The source material was CD4+ or CD8+ T cells sorted from blood, sampled in a trial of the OX40 agonist ivuxolimab. The receptors were sampled from an adult with an advanced solid tumor such as melanoma, head and neck, liver or kidney cancer.

CDR3 sequence (DNA): TGCGCCAGCAGCTTGGAAGCAGTTAGGACCCACGAGCAGTACTTC. Translating it yields CASSLEAVRTHEQYF. The chain carries TRBV5-1 and TRBJ2-7; D gene uncertain. Trimming removed 0 bases at V and 5 bases at J, with 15 bases between. From germline, CDR1 is SGHRS and CDR2 YFSETQ. The CDR3 has 15 amino acids.

The genes are TRBV12-5 and TRBJ2-1; D may be TRBD1 (6 bases). Looked up from germline, CDR1 is LGHNT and CDR2 is FRNRAP. CDR3 length equals 16 residues. V lost 1 base to trimming and J lost 6 bases, with 16 bases between them. CDR3 in DNA: TGTGCTAGTGGTTTGGCGGGACCGAAGGGGGTCAATGAGCAGTTCTTC. As protein: CASGLAGPKGVNEQFF.

The rearrangement links TRBV11-2 to TRBJ2-7; no firm D call. The germline CDR1 and CDR2 sequences are SGHAT and FQNNGV. The CDR3 loop spans 14 amino acids. Deletions cut 6 bases from V and 3 bases from J, with 15 bases between. CDR3: CASSFGSPLYEQYF. DNA for the CDR3: TGTGCCAGCAGTTTCGGGTCCCCTCTCTACGAGCAGTACTTC.

This clone showed up just a few times. This chain connects TRBV15 to TRBJ2-2, with 8 bases that match TRBD1. CDR1 is LNHNV, CDR2 YYDKDF, per germline (reference sequence). V shed 8 bases, J shed 9 bases, and the junction held 11 bases outside the gene matches. CDR3 length equals 14 residues. This chain's CDR3 is CATPGTGALRELFF. Here the CDR3 DNA reads TGTGCCACCCCAGGGACAGGAGCGTTGAGGGAGCTGTTTTTT.

V is TRBV19 and J is TRBJ1-4; D remains ambiguous. The ends were cut back, 7 bases at V and 3 bases at J, with 6 bases in the middle. CDR3 length: 12 amino acids. Germline V gives CDR1 LNHDA, CDR2 SQIVND (reference sequence). As DNA, the CDR3 is TGTGCCAGTAATGCTGCTAATGAAAAACTGTTTTTT. Translated: CASNAANEKLFF. The variable domain in full, completed from reference TRBV19 and TRBJ1-4, reads DGGITQSPKYLFRKEGQNVTLSCEQNLNHDAMYWYRQDPGQGLRLIYYSQIVNDFQKGDIAEGYSVSREKKESFPLTVTSAQKNPTAFYLCASNAANEKLFFGSGTQLSVL.

DNA of the CDR3: TGTGCCAGCTCACCAAATACTGAAAATGGCTACACCTTC. Its protein is CASSPNTENGYTF. The chain carries TRBV18 and TRBJ1-2; unclear D gene. V lost 2 bases and J 6 bases, leaving 10 bases between the germline ends. This CDR3 has 13 residues. Germline V gene sequence: CDR1 KGHSH, CDR2 LQKENI.

This chain uses TRBV6-5 with TRBJ1-1, with D maybe TRBD1 (5 bases). From germline, CDR1 is MNHEY and CDR2 SVGAGI. The CDR3 is 15 amino acids. V lost 1 base to trimming and J lost 1 base, with 10 bases between them. Written as DNA, the CDR3 is TGTGCCAGCAGTTACTATGGGACTCCGAACACTGAAGCTTTCTTT. Protein: CASSYYGTPNTEAFF.

The chain uses TRBV11-1 and TRBJ1-1; perhaps TRBD1 as D (5 bases). The germline V gene has CDR1 SGHAT and CDR2 FQDESV (reference sequence). V shed 5 bases and J shed 1 base, with 17 bases lying between them. This CDR3 is 16 amino acids long. CDR3 amino acids: CASSPARDSKNTEAFF. In nucleotides, the CDR3 is TGTGCCAGCAGCCCTGCCCGTGACAGCAAGAACACTGAAGCTTTCTTT.

CDR3 sequence (DNA): TGTGCCAGTATCGACAGGGGAAGAGTGGGGACTGAAGCTTTCTTT. Its translation is CASIDRGRVGTEAFF. The chain is built from TRBV19 and TRBJ1-1; 8 bases are a match to TRBD1. This CDR3 contains 15 residues. The germline gives CDR1 LNHDA, CDR2 SQIVND (reference sequence). With 7 bases clipped from V and 5 bases from J, the junction kept 12 bases outside the gene matches.

V usage is TRBV7-2 and J usage is TRBJ2-6; D unresolved. V was trimmed by 8 bases and J by 0 bases, leaving 5 bases between them. Germline V CDR1 and CDR2: SGHTA, FQGNSA. The CDR3 runs 13 residues. CDR3 residues: CASDPSGANVLTF. The CDR3 coding sequence is TGTGCCAGCGACCCCTCTGGGGCCAACGTCCTGACTTTC.

The chain has TRBV4-3 and TRBJ2-7, with no clear D. Trimming took 4 bases from V and 7 from J, leaving 17 bases between them. The CDR3 covers 14 residues. Germline V lookup: CDR1 LGHNA, CDR2 YSLEER. The CDR3 is CASSLRPATGEQYF. CDR3 DNA: TGCGCCAGCAGCCTCCGCCCGGCTACCGGGGAGCAGTACTTC.

This sequence joins TRBV9 and TRBJ2-3; D is possibly TRBD2 (6 bases). The V gene lost 2 bases and the J gene lost 3 bases, with 16 bases spanning the gap. The CDR3 consists of 16 residues. Germline CDR1 and CDR2: SGDLS and YYNGEE. The CDR3 is CASSVRSGTPTDTQYF. The CDR3 nucleotides are TGTGCCAGCAGCGTGAGGTCCGGGACTCCTACAGATACGCAGTATTTT.

This chain links TRBV5-6 with TRBJ2-5; 8 nucleotides match TRBD1. V shed 4 bases and J 4 bases; nucleotides not matched to a gene: 12. In germline, CDR1 is SGHDT, CDR2 YYEEEE. This CDR3 is 16 amino acids long. CDR3 residues: CASSTFQGARGETQYF. DNA of the CDR3: TGTGCCAGCAGCACTTTCCAGGGGGCAAGGGGAGAGACCCAGTACTTC.